This TCR beta chain came from a study of blood T cell repertoires in COVID-19. Germline CDR1 LGHDT, CDR2 YNNKEL (reference sequence). V gave up 3 bases and J gave up 7 bases; unmatched junction bases: 5. The CDR3 runs to 15 residues. Source study methods: Estimation of nucleated cell counts relied on the amplification of reference gene primers. Clones were read by immunoSEQ multiplex PCR, and TCRdb kept only the in-frame ones, dropping some. That table furnishes V, J and clone size, whereas the DNA furnished D and trimming. The sample consists of about 240,000 clones, around 87% of them appearing once.

Sequencing used peripheral blood. The sequence derives from a man between 60 and 70 years old who had recovered from COVID-19. This chain connects TRBV3-1 (or the pseudogene TRBV3-2) to TRBJ1-4; 10 bases fit TRBD1. This CDR3 reads CASSQTGTGVEKLFF. The CDR3 bases are TGTGCCAGCAGCCAGACCGGGACAGGGGTTGAAAAACTGTTTTTT.